A selection of T cell receptor beta chains follows, all from one sample in a study of CD8+ T cells in alopecia areata. The table came from immunoSEQ multiplex PCR; TCRdb's copy has only in-frame clones and leaves some out. The top ten clones hold less than 20% of a sample with around 100,000 clones, around 44% of them seen once. This sample comprised CD8+ T cells sorted from blood, obtained at week 24, from a patient treated with tofacitinib. Every receptor here comes from a human donor with alopecia areata. CDR3s include the opening cysteine and the closing phenylalanine or tryptophan. Each record gives: J gene, D gene, V gene, clone size, CDR3 protein, CDR3 DNA. The D gene is left open where the match is weak. Rows may omit the clone size; those that give it use once, few, many or a size class.

TRBJ2-1	TRBD1	TRBV27	.	CASSDRGEGNEQFF	TGTGCCAGCAGTGACAGGGGGGAGGGCAATGAGCAGTTCTTC
TRBJ2-5	.	TRBV6-1	many	CASSPQVTQETQYF	TGTGCCAGCAGTCCACAGGTCACCCAAGAGACCCAGTACTTC
TRBJ2-3	.	TRBV2	few	CASSDPRTYTQYF	TGTGCCAGCAGTGATCCCAGAACTTATACGCAGTATTTT
TRBJ2-1	TRBD1	TRBV30	.	CAWSTGAVTYNEQFF	TGTGCCTGGAGTACAGGGGCCGTAACCTACAATGAGCAGTTCTTC
TRBJ1-5	.	TRBV9	few	CASSVEGSGQPQHF	TGTGCCAGCAGCGTCGAGGGCTCAGGTCAGCCCCAGCATTTT
TRBJ1-5	.	TRBV30	.	CAWSVPTYSNQPQHF	TGTGCCTGGAGTGTACCGACCTATAGCAATCAGCCCCAGCATTTT
TRBJ1-4	.	TRBV13	.	CASSLSTPANEKLFF	TGTGCCAGCAGCTTATCGACGCCAGCTAATGAAAAACTGTTTTTT
TRBJ2-1	TRBD1	TRBV29-1	.	CSVPYRGLYNEQFF	TGCAGCGTGCCTTACAGGGGCCTCTACAATGAGCAGTTCTTC
TRBJ1-3	.	TRBV2	few	CASSESGAQTGNTIYF	TGTGCCAGCAGTGAATCCGGGGCCCAGACTGGAAACACCATATATTTT
TRBJ2-3	TRBD1	TRBV19	.	CASSRPGQEPYF	TGTGCCAGTAGCCGTCCGGGACAGGAGCCGTATTTT
TRBJ2-7	.	TRBV7-8	few	CASSLNTRSYEQYF	TGTGCCAGCAGCTTAAACACCCGCTCCTACGAGCAGTACTTC
TRBJ2-1	TRBD2	TRBV7-9	.	CASAGLAYGNEQFF	TGTGCCTCAGCGGGACTAGCGTACGGGAATGAGCAGTTCTTC
TRBJ2-3	.	TRBV27	.	CASNPLPGLALMTDTQYF	TGTGCCAGCAACCCCCTCCCCGGCCTAGCCCTCATGACAGATACGCAGTATTTT
TRBJ2-7	.	TRBV19	.	CASSGSHAETYEQYF	TGTGCCAGTAGTGGGAGCCACGCGGAGACCTACGAGCAGTACTTC
TRBJ2-7	.	TRBV5-6	.	CASSLRGYPYEQYF	TGTGCCAGCAGCTTGCGGGGGTACCCCTACGAGCAGTACTTC
TRBJ2-5	.	TRBV28	.	CASNPPTGLVETQYF	TGTGCCAGCAACCCCCCGACAGGCCTTGTGGAGACCCAGTACTTC
TRBJ2-7	TRBD1	TRBV9	.	CASSPTGGSDEQYF	TGTGCCAGCAGCCCAACAGGGGGGAGTGACGAGCAGTACTTC
TRBJ2-5	.	TRBV7-9	.	CASSSPVPRETQYF	TGTGCCAGCAGCTCACCAGTTCCGCGGGAGACCCAGTACTTC
TRBJ1-1	TRBD1	TRBV27	few	CASSLSTRGAEAFF	TGTGCCAGCAGTTTATCGACCAGGGGGGCTGAAGCTTTCTTT
TRBJ1-1	.	TRBV7-9	few	CASSFSGSNAEAFF	TGTGCCAGCAGCTTTTCGGGCAGCAACGCTGAAGCTTTCTTT
TRBJ1-3	.	TRBV27	.	CASSPTTPYSGNTIYF	TGTGCCAGCAGTCCGACGACACCTTACTCTGGAAACACCATATATTTT
TRBJ2-1	TRBD2	TRBV25-1	few	CASSVQRLAGARGEQFF	TGTGCCAGCAGTGTTCAGCGACTAGCGGGAGCAAGAGGTGAGCAGTTCTTC
TRBJ2-3	.	TRBV6-1	.	CASRRLVTSTDTQYF	TGTGCCAGCAGGCGACTAGTTACTAGCACAGATACGCAGTATTTT
TRBJ1-1	.	TRBV29-1	few	CSVDTGLAEAFF	TGCAGCGTGGACACAGGGTTAGCTGAAGCTTTCTTT
TRBJ2-1	.	TRBV13	.	CASSFPLQEQFF	TGTGCCAGCAGCTTCCCCTTGCAAGAGCAGTTCTTC
TRBJ1-1	.	TRBV6-4	.	CASSPGGASYTEAFF	TGTGCCAGCAGTCCCGGGGGCGCGTCGTACACTGAAGCTTTCTTT
TRBJ2-1	.	TRBV5-1	few	CASSPVSYNEQFF	TGCGCCAGCAGCCCGGTGTCCTACAATGAGCAGTTCTTC
TRBJ2-3	.	TRBV7-8	few	CASSLDVRGRGDTQYF	TGTGCCAGCAGCTTAGATGTGAGGGGCAGGGGTGATACGCAGTATTTT
TRBJ1-1	.	TRBV7-2	.	CASSLAYREAFF	TGTGCCAGCAGCTTAGCTTACCGAGAAGCTTTCTTT
TRBJ1-1	TRBD1	TRBV27	.	CASSLGQGATEAFF	TGTGCCAGCAGTTTAGGTCAGGGGGCCACTGAAGCTTTCTTT
TRBJ2-1	.	TRBV30	.	CAWSVIRRSYNEQFF	TGTGCCTGGAGTGTAATAAGGCGTTCCTACAATGAGCAGTTCTTC
TRBJ1-4	TRBD1	TRBV5-1	few	CASSLAGTGFNEKLFF	TGCGCCAGCAGCTTGGCCGGGACAGGGTTTAATGAAAAACTGTTTTTT
TRBJ1-4	.	TRBV29-1	few	CSAETDEKLFF	TGCAGCGCCGAAACAGATGAAAAACTGTTTTTT
TRBJ1-4	.	TRBV30	.	CAWSATVTNEKLFF	TGTGCCTGGAGTGCTACCGTCACTAATGAAAAACTGTTTTTT
TRBJ2-1	.	TRBV7-2	few	CASSPEGSPGNEQFF	TGTGCCAGCAGCCCGGAGGGGAGCCCAGGGAATGAGCAGTTCTTC
TRBJ1-5	.	TRBV27	once	CASRTGGNQPQHF	TGTGCCAGCAGGACCGGAGGCAATCAGCCCCAGCATTTT
TRBJ2-7	.	TRBV4-1	few	CASSQVIGLTYEQYF	TGCGCCAGCAGCCAAGTGATCGGCTTAACCTACGAGCAGTACTTC
TRBJ2-7	.	TRBV6-1	.	CASSEFGPSEQYF	TGTGCCAGCAGTGAATTCGGGCCTTCCGAGCAGTACTTC
TRBJ2-1	.	TRBV10-3	few	CAISLEAYNEQFF	TGTGCCATCAGTCTGGAGGCTTACAATGAGCAGTTCTTC
TRBJ2-7	.	TRBV28	.	CASSFRASSYEQYF	TGTGCCAGCAGTTTCCGGGCTAGCTCCTACGAGCAGTACTTC
TRBJ2-7	TRBD1	TRBV29-1	few	CSAQGANNEQYF	TGCAGCGCACAGGGGGCGAATAACGAGCAGTACTTC
TRBJ2-3	.	TRBV30	.	CAWSNAVGTDTQYF	TGTGCCTGGAGTAATGCGGTAGGCACAGATACGCAGTATTTT
TRBJ2-2	TRBD2	TRBV30	.	CAWSNGRANGELFF	TGTGCCTGGAGTAACGGGAGGGCCAACGGGGAGCTGTTTTTT
TRBJ1-1	.	TRBV14	few	CASSQDRGPGNTEAFF	TGTGCCAGCAGCCAAGACCGGGGACCCGGGAACACTGAAGCTTTCTTT
TRBJ2-3	TRBD1	TRBV5-1	.	CASSLYYGTGSTDTQYF	TGCGCCAGCAGCTTGTATTACGGGACAGGTAGCACAGATACGCAGTATTTT
TRBJ2-2	TRBD1	TRBV19	.	CASTPSGQETGELFF	TGTGCCAGTACCCCCTCTGGACAGGAGACCGGGGAGCTGTTTTTT
TRBJ2-2	TRBD2	TRBV7-2	.	CASSFGLADHTGELFF	TGTGCCAGCAGCTTCGGACTAGCGGACCACACCGGGGAGCTGTTTTTT
TRBJ2-6	.	TRBV4-1	.	CASSPAATGANVLTF	TGCGCCAGCAGCCCCGCTGCAACTGGGGCCAACGTCCTGACTTTC
TRBJ2-7	.	TRBV9	few	CASSVGVQSSYEQYF	TGTGCCAGCAGCGTAGGGGTACAGAGCTCCTACGAGCAGTACTTC
TRBJ2-3	.	TRBV27	many	CASSLLSSGTDTQYF	TGTGCCAGCAGTTTATTGTCTAGCGGCACAGATACGCAGTATTTT
TRBJ2-3	.	TRBV6-6	once	CANGAEEQDTQYF	TGTGCCAACGGGGCGGAAGAGCAGGATACGCAGTATTTT
TRBJ1-1	TRBD1	TRBV4-1	.	CASSQGTGGLNTEAFF	TGCGCCAGCAGCCAGGGGACAGGGGGGTTGAACACTGAAGCTTTCTTT
TRBJ1-1	.	TRBV2	.	CASSGAAKTEAFF	TGTGCCAGCAGCGGGGCAGCGAAAACTGAAGCTTTCTTT